This TCR beta chain is from a study of PD-L1 blockade in urothelial cancer. The wider study: The year 2014 saw patients start atezolizumab, 1,200 mg intravenously every 3 weeks.

As for time point: pretreatment peripheral blood. Here immunoSEQ multiplex PCR was the method, and the copy in TCRdb shows in-frame clones only, minus some. Counted here are some 63,000 clones, roughly 81% occurring once; the ten biggest clones make up 4.5% to 6%. The germline CDR1 and CDR2 sequences are ENHRY and SYGVKD. The CDR3 has 12 amino acids. Trimming took off 10 bases at V and 3 bases at J, with 12 bases between the two ends. The chain couples TRBV10-3 to TRBJ1-1; D is undetermined. This clonotype was obtained from a man between 65 and 85 years old with urothelial cancer. The sequenced sample was PBMCs, obtained around atezolizumab (anti-PD-L1) treatment. The CDR3 DNA is TGTGCCACCAGCTTCGGTGACACTGAAGCTTTCTTT. Its translation: CATSFGDTEAFF.